The 8 T cell receptor beta chains in this list originate from one sample, sequenced in a study of vaccination and CD4 T cells after COVID-19. Treatment indicated: roughly 10-day PBMC culture with coronavirus spike peptide pools or control peptides (ViraFEST assay). Sequencing of DNA taken from cultured CD4+ T cells relied on the Oncomine TCR Beta short-read assay. TCRdb ran MiXCR on the PCR reads and lists one entry per CDR3 protein. The sample has 10,000 to 15,000 distinct CDR3 sequences, just under 75% seen once. No antigen has been assigned to these receptors. The sequenced material came from CD4+ T cells from blood, cultured in vitro. These receptors were taken from a human donor who had recovered from COVID-19.

The count of this clonotype is one. The CDR3 region has the DNA TGTGCCAGCAGTGAGGGAGCGGGCCGATCCTACAATGAGCAGTTCTTC. Its translation is CASSEGAGRSYNEQFF. The gene calls are TRBV28 and TRBJ2-1; D perhaps matches TRBD2 (6 bases). CDR1 and CDR2 (germline): MDHEN, SYDVKM. CDR3 length equals 16 residues. Trimming cost V 5 bases and J 1 base, with 15 bases left between them.

Note on this clonotype: A read error may produce the germline difference seen at one junction end. The CDR3 region is CVSSDPDRVGEAFF. DNA of the CDR3: TGTGTCAGCAGTGATCCCGACAGGGTAGGTGAAGCTTTCTTT. The chain carries TRBV2 and TRBJ1-1; TRBD1 matches 7 bases. This CDR3 has 14 amino acids. Germline lookup yields CDR1 SNHLY and CDR2 FYNNEI.

This clonotype rates as medium-sized. This rearrangement joins TRBV27 to TRBJ1-5; the D gene is possibly TRBD1 (6 bases). The V end lost 7 bases, the J end lost 1 base, and 17 bases lay between the germline ends. The germline gives CDR1 MNHEY, CDR2 SMNVEV (reference sequence). The CDR3 extends over 16 amino acids. The CDR3 sequence is CASTPRGRRSNQPQHF. CDR3 nucleotide sequence: TGTGCCAGCACCCCCCGGGGGCGGAGAAGCAATCAGCCCCAGCATTTT.

V and J are TRBV20-1 and TRBJ2-1, with no clear D. From germline, CDR1 is DFQATT and CDR2 SNEGSKA (reference sequence). This CDR3 region has 9 residues. V was pared by 6 bases and J by 5 bases, with 2 bases between. This chain's CDR3 is CSANNEQFF. As DNA, the CDR3 is TGCAGTGCCAACAATGAGCAGTTCTTC.

The chain uses TRBV20-1 and TRBJ1-2; the match to TRBD1 covers 8 bases. The CDR3 is 18 amino acids. V lost 1 base and J lost 0; bases outside the gene matches: 13. Per germline, CDR1 DFQATT and CDR2 SNEGSKA (reference sequence). Here the CDR3 reads CSARGVRDRSISNYGYTF. CDR3 nucleotides: TGCAGTGCTAGAGGGGTTCGGGACAGGAGTATTTCTAACTATGGCTACACCTTC.

The chain carries TRBV7-9 and TRBJ2-3; 10 bases map to TRBD2. This CDR3 spans 16 amino acids. The V segment lost 5 bases and the J segment 0 bases; nucleotides outside the gene matches: 5. The germline V gene has CDR1 SEHNR and CDR2 FQNEAQ (reference sequence). DNA of the CDR3: TGTGCCAGCAGCCTACTAGCGGGACCTAGCACAGATACGCAGTATTTT. Amino acids: CASSLLAGPSTDTQYF.

The chain is built from TRBV15 and TRBJ2-3, with D possibly being TRBD2 (6 bases). This CDR3 has 12 residues. Germline V gene lookup returns CDR1 LNHNV and CDR2 YYDKDF (reference sequence). The V end lost 4 bases, the J end lost 9 bases, and 11 bases lay between the germline ends. The CDR3 nucleotides are TGTGCCACCAGCATTTCGGGGGAGACGCAGTATTTT. This sequence encodes CATSISGETQYF.

The chain employs TRBV6-1 and TRBJ2-5, with 7 bases fitting TRBD1. V shed 4 bases, J shed 2 bases, and the junction held 7 bases outside the gene matches. The CDR3 runs 15 residues. CDR1 is MNHNS and CDR2 is SASEGT in the germline V gene. The CDR3 is CASSADRVGQETQYF. CDR3 coding DNA: TGTGCCAGCAGTGCCGACAGGGTTGGACAAGAGACCCAGTACTTC.